A selection of T cell receptor beta chains follows, all from one sample in a study of Ad26.COV2.S vaccination and SARS-CoV-2 variants. The protocol was immunoSEQ multiplex PCR, while the TCRdb copy is restricted to in-frame clones and leaves out a portion. Seen here are 410,000 or so clones, around nine tenths observed once, and the top ten hold 9% to 15%. The sequencing here drew on peripheral blood, taken in a trial of Ad26.COV2.S vaccine versus placebo. These receptors were collected from a person aged 18-65 years who received the Ad26.COV2.S COVID-19 vaccine or a placebo. CDR3s leave out the opening cysteine and the closing phenylalanine or tryptophan.

j_gene: TRBJ2-6; v_gene: TRBV5-1; CDR3aa: ASSLADGISNSGANVLT
j_gene: TRBJ2-1; v_gene: TRBV10-3; CDR3aa: AIWGQRYNEQF
j_gene: TRBJ2-1; v_gene: TRBV9; CDR3aa: ASSPLAGAAEQF
j_gene: TRBJ1-2; v_gene: TRBV29-1; CDR3aa: SISRGQGAYGYT
j_gene: TRBJ2-1; v_gene: TRBV11-3; CDR3aa: ASSPTSGTYNEQF
j_gene: TRBJ2-1; v_gene: TRBV21-1; CDR3aa: ASSRGAAGPYNEQF
j_gene: TRBJ2-1; v_gene: TRBV4-3; CDR3aa: ASSQGTGPNYNEQF
j_gene: TRBJ1-4; v_gene: TRBV5-8; CDR3aa: ASSSGQSSTNEKLF
j_gene: TRBJ2-1; v_gene: TRBV5-1; CDR3aa: ASSLVWGNDNEQF
j_gene: TRBJ1-1; v_gene: TRBV27; CDR3aa: ASRRYKTENTEAF
j_gene: TRBJ2-5; v_gene: TRBV29-1; CDR3aa: SVDSADQETQY
j_gene: TRBJ2-3; v_gene: TRBV19; CDR3aa: ASSGNRGDTQY
j_gene: TRBJ2-2; v_gene: TRBV3-1/TRBV3-2; CDR3aa: ASSHRAGRGGELF
j_gene: TRBJ2-7; v_gene: TRBV20-1; CDR3aa: SAAPSYEQY
j_gene: TRBJ2-7; v_gene: TRBV6-5; CDR3aa: ASSQPGQGFEQY
j_gene: TRBJ2-3; v_gene: TRBV12-2; CDR3aa: ASPFWPRCTDTQY
j_gene: TRBJ2-7; v_gene: TRBV3-1/TRBV3-2; CDR3aa: ASSLSGSSSYEQY
j_gene: TRBJ1-5; v_gene: TRBV4-3; CDR3aa: ASSPGTVPGQPQH
j_gene: TRBJ2-4; v_gene: TRBV3-1/TRBV3-2; CDR3aa: ASSRDTGEWNIQY
j_gene: TRBJ1-5; v_gene: TRBV19; CDR3aa: ASTFNRDRYYSNQPQH
j_gene: TRBJ2-5; v_gene: TRBV30; CDR3aa: AWGTPRVQETQY
j_gene: TRBJ1-2; v_gene: TRBV15; CDR3aa: ATSRDSMGRADGYT
j_gene: TRBJ2-7; v_gene: TRBV9; CDR3aa: ASSRGAGGLYEQY
j_gene: TRBJ2-5; v_gene: TRBV6-5; CDR3aa: ASSAMTVETQY
j_gene: TRBJ2-7; v_gene: TRBV20-1; CDR3aa: SARWRSEQY
j_gene: TRBJ1-1; v_gene: TRBV5-8; CDR3aa: ASSFPLRQNTEAF
j_gene: TRBJ2-7; v_gene: TRBV6-5; CDR3aa: ASSFRTSPYEQY
j_gene: TRBJ2-5; v_gene: TRBV5-4; CDR3aa: ASSRAAGQETQY
j_gene: TRBJ1-1; v_gene: TRBV19; CDR3aa: ASSTNEGVTEAF
j_gene: TRBJ2-1; v_gene: TRBV9; CDR3aa: ASSVGGLAVYNEQF
j_gene: TRBJ2-2; v_gene: TRBV6-4; CDR3aa: ASSEMENTGELF
j_gene: TRBJ2-1; v_gene: TRBV27; CDR3aa: ASSSNRGLNYNEQF
j_gene: TRBJ2-5; v_gene: TRBV4-3; CDR3aa: ASSQDKWETQY
j_gene: TRBJ1-1; v_gene: TRBV6-6; CDR3aa: ASSDLGDGTEAF
j_gene: TRBJ2-7; v_gene: TRBV5-1; CDR3aa: ASRESYEQY
j_gene: TRBJ2-1; v_gene: TRBV7-9; CDR3aa: ASSLSNEQF
j_gene: TRBJ1-2; v_gene: TRBV6-6; CDR3aa: ASIHGQGVGGYT
j_gene: TRBJ1-2; v_gene: TRBV29-1; CDR3aa: SASPGDGYGYT
j_gene: TRBJ2-2; v_gene: TRBV6-1; CDR3aa: ASSGWGLAGVRSRGELF